This T cell receptor beta chain was captured by sequencing in a study of shared clonotypes between healthy human individuals. Study-level information: Serving as donors were two women and three men, whose ages spanned 18 to 49.

Clones were sequenced by immunoSEQ multiplex PCR, and TCRdb holds only the in-frame ones, with some missing. This table holds around 2.1 million clones, 93% found once. In the naive CD8 group, cells lacked CD45RO and were positively selected for CCR7, so terminally differentiated effector memory CD45RA+ cells were left out. The study drew its donors from healthy HIV-negative adults without recent acute infections or vaccinations. This clone has a single count. The CDR3 has 11 residues. The germline V gene encodes CDR1 SGHRS and CDR2 YFSETQ. Trimming stripped 5 bases from V and 9 bases from J, with 12 bases between.

J is TRBJ2-7 and V is TRBV5-1; no definite D call. Specimen: naive CD8+ T cells from PBMCs. The source of this sequence is a man between 18 and 29 years old in good health. Some clones in this sample may be carry-over from other donors' samples. CDR3 in DNA: TGCGCCAGCAGGGATGGTATCGGGCAGTACTTC. This codes for CASRDGIGQYF.